Listed here are 13 T cell receptor beta chains from one sample, sequenced in a study of blood T cells in healthy people across ages. The second PCR ran about 6 to 11 cycles with a sample-barcoded 5' primer and J-beta primers. MiXCR was run by TCRdb on the 5' RACE reads, yielding one entry per CDR3 protein. The sample shows about 1.5 million distinct CDR3 sequences, less than 45% of them seen only once. The sample was blood. Receptors were obtained from a young woman in good health.

This sequence joins TRBV6-2 or TRBV6-3 and TRBJ2-5; possible D gene TRBD1, 6 bases. The J call is in doubt because the DNA end fits TRBJ2-7 better. Germline assignment: CDR1 MNHEY and CDR2 SVGEGT. This CDR3 has 13 residues. This CDR3 reads CASRSRGQYEQYF. Written as DNA, the CDR3 is TGTGCCAGCCGATCCAGGGGCCAGTACGAGCAGTACTTC.

The DNA of the CDR3 is TGTGCCAGCACCTTACTAGCGGGAGACAGGAATGAGCAGTTCTTC. As protein: CASTLLAGDRNEQFF. The chain employs TRBV28 and TRBJ2-1; 11 bases match TRBD2. The trim removed 7 bases at V and 7 bases at J, leaving 9 bases unmatched. The CDR3 consists of 15 residues. CDR1 is MDHEN, CDR2 SYDVKM, per germline.

V is TRBV20-1 and J is TRBJ2-1; D call uncertain. Germline V lookup: CDR1 DFQATT, CDR2 SNEGSKA (reference sequence). This CDR3 is 11 amino acids long. The CDR3, as DNA: TGCAGCAGTAAGACACCCGCAAAGCAGTTCTTC. The encoded protein is CSSKTPAKQFF.

The chain employs TRBV7-9 and TRBJ2-1; D possibly corresponds to TRBD2 (6 bases). Per the germline V gene, CDR1 is SEHNR and CDR2 is FQNEAQ (reference sequence). The CDR3 extends over 14 amino acids. Trimming pared 7 bases from V and 8 bases from J, leaving 18 bases between. CDR3 bases: TGTGCCAGCAACGTCGGAGGGGTCAATGATGAGCAGTTCTTC. Its protein is CASNVGGVNDEQFF.

In its sample, this clonotype was seen once. V gene TRBV20-1 combines with J gene TRBJ1-2, with 7 bases that match TRBD1. The CDR3 has 12 residues. V lost 6 bases to trimming and J lost 3 bases; unmatched junction nucleotides: 4. CDR1 DFQATT and CDR2 SNEGSKA come from the germline V gene (reference sequence). The CDR3 nucleotides are TGCAGTGCCAACGGACAGGACTATGGCTACACCTTC. Its protein is CSANGQDYGYTF.

This clonotype was counted between two and nine times. V gene TRBV6-5 combines with J gene TRBJ2-1; D is tentatively TRBD1 or TRBD2 (6 bases each). Germline-derived CDR1 and CDR2 are MNHEY and SVGAGI. The CDR3 totals 15 residues. V lost 7 bases to trimming and J lost 3 bases, with 16 bases between them. CDR3 amino acids: CASTEGRGLYNEQFF. Written as DNA, the CDR3 is TGTGCCAGCACCGAGGGACGGGGGCTCTACAATGAGCAGTTCTTC.

This chain joins TRBV12-3 or TRBV12-4 and TRBJ2-2; 8 bases align to TRBD2. The CDR3 runs 16 residues. The V and J ends lost 4 bases and 1 base, in that order; junction bases with no gene match: 5. CDR3 loop: CASSSLRGGNTGELFF. DNA of the CDR3: TGTGCCAGCAGTTCGCTTCGGGGGGGGAACACCGGGGAGCTGTTTTTT.

The rearrangement uses TRBV20-1 and TRBJ2-3, with no clear D. Germline V gene lookup returns CDR1 DFQATT and CDR2 SNEGSKA (reference sequence). This CDR3 comprises 15 residues. With 0 bases removed from V and 1 base from J, the gap between germline ends came to 11 bases. CDR3 nucleotides: TGCAGTGCTAGAGATTGGCAGGCAGGCACAGATACGCAGTATTTT. Translation gives CSARDWQAGTDTQYF.

The chain joins TRBV7-9 to TRBJ1-1; TRBD1 is a possible D gene (6 bases). Germline assignment: CDR1 SEHNR and CDR2 FQNEAQ (reference sequence). The germline V and J ends were trimmed by 3 bases and 1 base, with 12 bases remaining between them. The CDR3 runs 15 residues. CDR3 nucleotides: TGTGCCAGCAGCTTCAAAACGACAGGGAACACTGAAGCTTTCTTT. This gives the protein CASSFKTTGNTEAFF.

The table lists this clonotype with a few counts. The chain couples TRBV20-1 to TRBJ2-5, with 7 bases lining up with TRBD2. The CDR3 is 13 amino acids. The germline V gene has CDR1 DFQATT and CDR2 SNEGSKA (reference sequence). V trimming: 4 bases; J trimming: 2 bases; junction bases outside the gene matches: 4. CDR3 DNA: TGCAGTGCTACTAGCGGTCTACAAGAGACCCAGTACTTC. Translating it yields CSATSGLQETQYF.

In nucleotides, the CDR3 is TGTGCCAGCAGGGACAGGGAGGGTACCTACGAGCAGTACTTC. It yields the protein CASRDREGTYEQYF. The chain has TRBV25-1 and TRBJ2-5; weak D call: TRBD1 (8 bases). With the DNA end fitting TRBJ2-7 better, the J assignment may be wrong. CDR3 length equals 14 residues. Germline V gene sequence: CDR1 MGHDK, CDR2 SYGVNS.

The rearrangement links TRBV29-1 to TRBJ1-5; D is uncertain. The CDR3 spans 13 residues. V lost 3 bases to trimming and J lost 0 bases, with 6 bases between them. Germline V gives CDR1 SQVTM, CDR2 ANQGSEA. The CDR3 nucleotides read TGCAGCGTTGACCGACCTAGCAATCAGCCCCAGCATTTT. Encoded protein: CSVDRPSNQPQHF.

This clonotype was counted a few times. This chain joins TRBV24-1 and TRBJ2-5; the match to TRBD1 covers 8 bases. Trimming at V came to 2 bases and at J to 5 bases, leaving 6 bases not matched to a gene. This CDR3 comprises 15 residues. CDR1 KGHDR and CDR2 SFDVKD come from the germline V gene. CDR3 loop: CATSDSGQGSETQYF. CDR3 nucleotide sequence: TGTGCCACCAGTGATTCCGGACAGGGAAGCGAGACCCAGTACTTC.